One T cell receptor beta chain is described in this entry. Its specificity is not known. Relative to the germline gene, one junction end is altered; a read error may explain this. PCR employed 60 Vbeta and 13 Jbeta primers. The protocol was immunoSEQ multiplex PCR, while the TCRdb copy is restricted to in-frame clones and leaves out a portion. The data show tens of thousands of clones, with around 80% seen just once and 2.5% to 3% held by the top ten. The sample is drawn from a study of cytomegalovirus exposure and HLA in healthy donors. Overall study findings and caveats: The study assumed roughly uniform donor sequencing depth for presence/absence analyses. Most TCR beta V segments were productive about 90% or about 30% of the time in an earlier analysis.

Germline V gives CDR1 SEHNR, CDR2 FQNEAQ (reference sequence). The CDR3 contains 12 residues. This receptor was taken from a man in his fifties in good health and CMV-seropositive. Sequencing was carried out using PBMCs. The gene calls are TRBV7-9 and TRBJ2-7; tentative D call: TRBD2 (6 bases). The CDR3 is CSSSLEGYEQYF. The CDR3 nucleotides are TGTTCCAGCAGCTTGGAGGGATACGAGCAGTACTTC.